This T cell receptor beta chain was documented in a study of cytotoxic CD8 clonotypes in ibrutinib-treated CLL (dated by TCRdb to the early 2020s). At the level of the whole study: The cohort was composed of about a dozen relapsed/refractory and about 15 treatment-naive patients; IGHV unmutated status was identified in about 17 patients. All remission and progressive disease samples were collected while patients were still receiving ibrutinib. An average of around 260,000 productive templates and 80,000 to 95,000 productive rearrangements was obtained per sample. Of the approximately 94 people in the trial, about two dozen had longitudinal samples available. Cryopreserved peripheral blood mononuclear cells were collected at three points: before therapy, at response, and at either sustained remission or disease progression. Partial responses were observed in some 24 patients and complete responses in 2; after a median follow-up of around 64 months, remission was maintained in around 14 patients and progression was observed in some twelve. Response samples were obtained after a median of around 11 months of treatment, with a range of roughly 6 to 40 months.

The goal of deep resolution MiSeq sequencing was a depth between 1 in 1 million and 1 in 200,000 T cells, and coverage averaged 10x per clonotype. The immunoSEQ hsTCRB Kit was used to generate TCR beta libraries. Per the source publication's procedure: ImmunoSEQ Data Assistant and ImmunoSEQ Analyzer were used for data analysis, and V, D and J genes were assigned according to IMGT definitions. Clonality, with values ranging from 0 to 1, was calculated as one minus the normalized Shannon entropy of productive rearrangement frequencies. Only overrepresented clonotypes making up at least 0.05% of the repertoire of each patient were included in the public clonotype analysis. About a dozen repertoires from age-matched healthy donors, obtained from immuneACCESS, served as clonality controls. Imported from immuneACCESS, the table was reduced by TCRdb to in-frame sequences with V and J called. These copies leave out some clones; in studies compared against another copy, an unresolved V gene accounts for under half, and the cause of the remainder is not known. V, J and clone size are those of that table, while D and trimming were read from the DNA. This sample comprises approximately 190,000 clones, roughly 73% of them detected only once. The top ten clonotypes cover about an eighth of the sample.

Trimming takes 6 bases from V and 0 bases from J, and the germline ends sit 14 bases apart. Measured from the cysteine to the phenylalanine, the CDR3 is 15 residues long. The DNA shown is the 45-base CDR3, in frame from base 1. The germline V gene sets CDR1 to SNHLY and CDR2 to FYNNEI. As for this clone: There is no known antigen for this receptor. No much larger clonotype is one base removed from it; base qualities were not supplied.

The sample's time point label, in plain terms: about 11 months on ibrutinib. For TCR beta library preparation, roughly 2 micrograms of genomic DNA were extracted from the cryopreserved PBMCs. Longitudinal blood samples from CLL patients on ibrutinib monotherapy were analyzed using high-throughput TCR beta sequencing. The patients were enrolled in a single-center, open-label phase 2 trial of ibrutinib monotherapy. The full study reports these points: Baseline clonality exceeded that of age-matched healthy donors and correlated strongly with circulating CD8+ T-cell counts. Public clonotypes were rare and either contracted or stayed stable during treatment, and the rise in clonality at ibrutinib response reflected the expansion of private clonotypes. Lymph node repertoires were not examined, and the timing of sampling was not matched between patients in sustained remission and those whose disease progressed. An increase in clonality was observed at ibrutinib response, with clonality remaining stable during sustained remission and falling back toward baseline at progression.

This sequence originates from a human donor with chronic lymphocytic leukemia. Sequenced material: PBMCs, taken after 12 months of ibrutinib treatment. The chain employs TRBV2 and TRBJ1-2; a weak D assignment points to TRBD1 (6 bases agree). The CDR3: CASRLSRGANYGYTF. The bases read TGTGCCAGCAGATTGAGCAGGGGTGCTAACTATGGCTACACCTTC.